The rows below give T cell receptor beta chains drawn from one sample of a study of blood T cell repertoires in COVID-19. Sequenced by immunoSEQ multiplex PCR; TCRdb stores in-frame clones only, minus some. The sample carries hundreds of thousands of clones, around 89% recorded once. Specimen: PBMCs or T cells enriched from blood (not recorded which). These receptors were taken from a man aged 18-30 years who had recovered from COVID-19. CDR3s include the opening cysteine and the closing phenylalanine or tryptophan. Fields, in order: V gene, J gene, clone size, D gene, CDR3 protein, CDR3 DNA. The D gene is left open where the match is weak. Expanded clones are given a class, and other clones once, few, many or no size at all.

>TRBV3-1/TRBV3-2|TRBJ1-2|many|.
CASSFQGGLGGYTF
TGTGCCAGCAGCTTCCAAGGGGGTTTGGGAGGCTACACCTTC
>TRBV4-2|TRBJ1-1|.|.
CASSQPLGGLNTEAFF
TGTGCCAGCAGCCAACCCCTAGGGGGATTGAACACTGAAGCTTTCTTT
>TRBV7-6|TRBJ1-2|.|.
CASSLTAEEGHSNYGYTF
TGTGCCAGCAGCTTAACGGCGGAGGAGGGCCATTCTAACTATGGCTACACCTTC
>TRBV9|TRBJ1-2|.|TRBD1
CASSLTRDRGETDGYTF
TGTGCCAGCAGCCTCACGAGGGACAGGGGCGAGACCGATGGCTACACCTTC
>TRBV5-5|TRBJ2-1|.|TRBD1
CASRTTGGAYNEQFF
TGTGCCAGCAGAACCACAGGGGGCGCGTACAATGAGCAGTTCTTC
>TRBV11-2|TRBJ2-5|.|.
CASSLDGAYQETQYF
TGTGCCAGCAGCTTAGATGGGGCGTACCAAGAGACCCAGTACTTC
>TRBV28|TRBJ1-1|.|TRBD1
CASSLGTAGRTEAFF
TGTGCCAGCAGTTTAGGGACAGCGGGTCGCACTGAAGCTTTCTTT
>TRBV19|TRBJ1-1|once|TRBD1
CASRPSDRADTEAFF
TGTGCCAGTAGACCCTCGGACAGGGCGGACACTGAAGCTTTCTTT
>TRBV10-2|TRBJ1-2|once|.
CASSVAANYGYTF
TGCGCCAGCAGTGTGGCAGCTAACTATGGCTACACCTTC
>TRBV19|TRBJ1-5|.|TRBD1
CASSHSDRGQGPQHF
TGTGCCAGTAGCCACTCCGACAGGGGGCAGGGGCCCCAGCATTTT
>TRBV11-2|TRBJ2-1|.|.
CASSLGEQGQQFF
TGTGCCAGCAGCTTAGGGGAACAGGGCCAGCAGTTCTTC
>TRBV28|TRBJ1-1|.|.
CASGKTWNTEAFF
TGTGCCAGCGGAAAGACATGGAACACTGAAGCTTTCTTT
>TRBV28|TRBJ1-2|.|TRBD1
CASGDRELRYTF
TGTGCCAGCGGCGACAGGGAGCTGCGCTACACCTTC
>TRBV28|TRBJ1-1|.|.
CASSLYGGQNTEAFF
TGTGCCAGCAGTTTATACGGGGGGCAAAACACTGAAGCTTTCTTT
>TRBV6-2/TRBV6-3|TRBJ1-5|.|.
CASSYWGSSNQPQHF
TGTGCCAGCAGTTACTGGGGCAGCAGCAATCAGCCCCAGCATTTT
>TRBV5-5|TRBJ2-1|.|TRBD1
CASSWTGDRNEQFF
TGTGCCAGCAGTTGGACAGGGGACAGGAATGAGCAGTTCTTC
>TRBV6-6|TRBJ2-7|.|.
CASSYSNRRSSYEQYF
TGTGCCAGCAGTTACTCGAACAGGCGATCTTCCTACGAGCAGTACTTC
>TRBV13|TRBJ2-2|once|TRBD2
CASRGLAGEGTGELFF
TGTGCCAGCAGGGGACTAGCGGGAGAAGGGACCGGGGAGCTGTTTTTT
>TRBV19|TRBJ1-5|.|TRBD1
CASHWTGLNQPQHF
TGTGCCAGTCATTGGACAGGGCTGAATCAGCCCCAGCATTTT
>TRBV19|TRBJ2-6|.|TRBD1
CASSTLDRGSSGANVLTF
TGTGCCAGTAGTACGTTGGACAGGGGAAGCTCTGGGGCCAACGTCCTGACTTTC
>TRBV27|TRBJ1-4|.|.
CASSMTVVDEKLFF
TGTGCCAGCAGTATGACAGTGGTGGATGAAAAACTGTTTTTT
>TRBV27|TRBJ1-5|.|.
CASSLSLGMEPQHF
TGTGCCAGCAGTTTATCCCTCGGTATGGAGCCCCAGCATTTT
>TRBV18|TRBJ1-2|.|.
CASSSGQSYGYTF
TGTGCCAGCTCATCGGGACAAAGCTATGGCTACACCTTC
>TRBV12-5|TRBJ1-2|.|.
CASGLNDGYTF
TGTGCTAGTGGTCTAAACGATGGCTACACCTTC
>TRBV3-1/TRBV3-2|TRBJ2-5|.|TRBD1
CASSPGQGGETQYF
TGTGCCAGCAGCCCGGGACAGGGAGGCGAGACCCAGTACTTC
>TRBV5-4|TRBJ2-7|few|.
CASSRGTYEQYF
TGTGCCAGCAGCCGAGGCACCTACGAGCAGTACTTC
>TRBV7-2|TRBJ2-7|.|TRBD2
CASSLRLAGVRHEQYF
TGTGCCAGCAGCTTACGGCTAGCGGGAGTGAGACACGAGCAGTACTTC
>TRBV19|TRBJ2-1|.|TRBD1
CASSTGQGSYNEQFF
TGTGCCAGTAGTACCGGACAGGGCTCCTACAATGAGCAGTTCTTC
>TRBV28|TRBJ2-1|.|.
CASTAGNEQFF
TGTGCCAGCACGGCAGGAAATGAGCAGTTCTTC
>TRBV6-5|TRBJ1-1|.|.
CASSYPGGEAFF
TGTGCCAGCAGTTACCCCGGGGGTGAAGCTTTCTTT
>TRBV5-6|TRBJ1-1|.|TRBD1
CASSPLGGQGARTEAFF
TGTGCCAGCAGCCCCTTGGGGGGACAGGGGGCGCGCACTGAAGCTTTCTTT
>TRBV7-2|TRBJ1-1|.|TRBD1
CASSPQGRRTEAFF
TGTGCCAGCAGCCCACAGGGGAGGCGCACTGAAGCTTTTTTT
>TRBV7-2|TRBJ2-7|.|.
CASSLDAGYEQYF
TGTGCCAGCAGCTTAGATGCGGGTTACGAGCAGTACTTC
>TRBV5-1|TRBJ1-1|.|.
CASGRQGATEAFF
TGCGCCAGCGGGAGGCAGGGAGCGACTGAAGCTTTCTTT
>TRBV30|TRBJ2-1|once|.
CAWREGSSSYNEQFF
TGTGCCTGGAGGGAGGGGAGTAGCTCCTACAATGAGCAGTTCTTC
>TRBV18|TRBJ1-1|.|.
CASSPGQNTEAFF
TGTGCCAGCTCCCCCGGACAGAACACTGAAGCTTTCTTT
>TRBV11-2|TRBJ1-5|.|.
CASSRGGLTNQPQHF
TGTGCCAGCAGCCGGGGGGGGCTGACCAATCAGCCCCAGCATTTT
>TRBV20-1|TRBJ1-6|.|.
CSASMRVRGNSPLHF
TGCAGTGCTAGTATGAGGGTTCGGGGGAATTCACCCCTCCACTTT
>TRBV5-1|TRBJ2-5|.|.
CASSLARQGETQYF
TGCGCCAGCAGCTTGGCGAGGCAGGGAGAGACCCAGTACTTC
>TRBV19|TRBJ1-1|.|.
CASSVQLRGSTEAFF
TGTGCCAGTAGTGTCCAACTTAGGGGGAGCACTGAAGCTTTCTTT
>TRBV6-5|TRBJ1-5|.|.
CASKELPYSNQPQHF
TGTGCCAGCAAGGAGCTCCCCTATAGCAATCAGCCCCAGCATTTT
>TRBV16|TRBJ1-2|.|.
CASSQLQVYGYTF
TGTGCCAGCAGCCAATTACAGGTCTATGGCTACACCTTC
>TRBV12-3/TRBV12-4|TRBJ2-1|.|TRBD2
CASRNSGSKQFF
TGTGCCAGCAGGAATAGCGGGAGCAAGCAGTTCTTC
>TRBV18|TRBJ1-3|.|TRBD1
CASSEVQGTGNTIYF
TGTGCCAGCTCAGAGGTACAGGGGACTGGAAACACCATATATTTT
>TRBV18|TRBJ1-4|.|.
CASSSQGGNEKLFF
TGTGCCAGCTCATCGCAGGGCGGCAATGAAAAACTGTTTTTT
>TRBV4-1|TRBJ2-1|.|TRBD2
CASSQLAGGRKFF
TGCGCCAGCAGCCAATTAGCGGGAGGTCGGAAATTCTTC
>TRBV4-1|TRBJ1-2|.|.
CASSQFEQANYGYTF
TGCGCCAGCAGCCAATTCGAACAGGCTAACTATGGCTACACCTTC
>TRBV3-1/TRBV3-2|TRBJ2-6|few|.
CASTPGVGGANVLTF
TGTGCCAGCACCCCAGGGGTTGGTGGGGCCAACGTCCTGACTTTC
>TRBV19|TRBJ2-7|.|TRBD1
CASSPRQGTYEQYF
TGTGCCAGTAGTCCACGACAGGGAACCTACGAGCAGTACTTC
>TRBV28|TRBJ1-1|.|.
CASSTGMNTEAFF
TGTGCCAGCAGCACCGGGATGAACACTGAAGCTTTCTTT
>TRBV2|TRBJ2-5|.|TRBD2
CASSGTNQETQYF
TGTGCCAGCTCTGGGACTAACCAAGAGACCCAGTACTTC
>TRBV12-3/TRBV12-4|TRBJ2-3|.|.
CASSLTNTDTQYF
TGTGCCAGCAGTTTAACTAACACAGATACGCAGTATTTT
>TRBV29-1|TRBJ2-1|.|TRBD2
CSSGLAGDNEQFF
TGCAGCTCCGGACTAGCGGGAGACAATGAGCAGTTCTTC
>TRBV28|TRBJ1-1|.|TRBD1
CASSRHGTGNAEAFF
TGTGCCAGCAGTAGACACGGGACAGGGAACGCTGAAGCTTTCTTT
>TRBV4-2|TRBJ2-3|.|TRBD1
CASSQDLDRDYTQYF
TGTGCCAGCAGCCAAGATCTAGACAGGGATTATACGCAGTATTTT
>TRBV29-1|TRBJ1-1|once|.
CSATVQQNTEAFF
TGCAGCGCTACAGTACAGCAGAACACTGAAGCTTTCTTT
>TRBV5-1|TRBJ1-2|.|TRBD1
CASSLEGQSHENTF
TGCGCCAGCAGCTTGGAGGGACAGTCGCATGAGAACACCTTC
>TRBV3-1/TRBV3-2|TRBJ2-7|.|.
CASSQNYGSYEQYF
TGTGCCAGCAGCCAAAACTACGGCTCCTACGAGCAGTACTTC
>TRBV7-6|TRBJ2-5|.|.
CASSLGQGSETQYF
TGTGCCAGCAGCTTAGGGCAGGGGTCAGAGACCCAGTACTTC